These 7 T cell receptor beta chains share one sample of origin, sequenced in a study of blood T cell repertoires in COVID-19. Sequencing was performed with immunoSEQ multiplex PCR; in TCRdb, only in-frame clones are kept and a portion is missing. Altogether some 120,000 clones are present, approximately 80% being singletons, with the ten largest covering under 4.5%. The sequenced sample was peripheral blood. These receptors were collected from a woman aged 45-65 years with acute or convalescent COVID-19.

This chain connects TRBV29-1 to TRBJ2-2; 7 nucleotides align to TRBD2. The CDR3 is 13 residues long. Per germline, CDR1 SQVTM and CDR2 ANQGSEA. V gave up 3 bases and J gave up 7 bases; unmatched junction bases: 5. In DNA, the CDR3 is TGCAGCGTTGATGCGGGAGTTGGCGGGGAGCTGTTTTTT. Its protein is CSVDAGVGGELFF.

The CDR3 loop is CASSLEGGVGQPQHF. In nucleotides, the CDR3 is TGCGCCAGCAGCTTGGAGGGCGGGGTGGGTCAGCCCCAGCATTTT. The chain joins TRBV5-1 to TRBJ1-5; no clear D gene. The V end was cut by 0 bases, the J end by 6 bases, with 13 bases between. Germline values: CDR1 SGHRS, CDR2 YFSETQ. The CDR3 has 15 amino acids.

The chain links TRBV13 to TRBJ2-7; 7 nucleotides line up with TRBD1. V lost 3 bases and J lost 1; bases outside the gene matches: 6. Germline loops: CDR1 PRHDT, CDR2 FYEKMQ (reference sequence). This CDR3 is built from 15 residues. CDR3: CASSLYRGGSYEQYF. CDR3 in DNA: TGTGCCAGCAGCTTGTACAGGGGTGGGTCCTACGAGCAGTACTTC.

This clone appeared once. The chain uses TRBV9 and TRBJ1-1; D remains unclear. Germline values: CDR1 SGDLS, CDR2 YYNGEE. The CDR3 runs to 12 residues. V shed 7 bases and J shed 4 bases, with 11 bases lying between them. The CDR3 sequence: CASGSGSTEAFF. The CDR3 nucleotides read TGTGCCAGCGGGTCAGGAAGCACTGAAGCTTTCTTT.

The chain carries TRBV9 and TRBJ2-1, with a weak D call TRBD2 (5 bases). The CDR3 covers 14 residues. Germline lookup yields CDR1 SGDLS and CDR2 YYNGEE. V was pared by 1 base and J by 0 bases, with 5 bases between. In DNA form, the CDR3 reads TGTGCCAGCAGCGTACTAGCCTCCTACAATGAGCAGTTCTTC. It is translated as CASSVLASYNEQFF. The full variable domain, its missing parts supplied by reference TRBV9 and TRBJ2-1, is DSGVTQTPKHLITATGQRVTLRCSPRSGDLSVYWYQQSLDQGLQFLIQYYNGEERAKGNILERFSAQQFPDLHSELNLSSLELGDSALYFCASSVLASYNEQFFGPGTRLTVL.

The V and J genes are TRBV27 and TRBJ2-1; weak D call: TRBD2 (6 bases). Trimming shortened V by 1 base and J by 5 bases, and 12 bases separated the two germline ends. The CDR3 totals 15 residues. The germline gives CDR1 MNHEY, CDR2 SMNVEV (reference sequence). The CDR3 region has the DNA TGTGCCAGCAGTTTATTCGTCGGGAGAAACAATGAGCAGTTCTTC. Translating gives CASSLFVGRNNEQFF.

This rearrangement joins TRBV30 to TRBJ1-2, with D hard to call. Germline values: CDR1 GTSNPN, CDR2 SVGIG (reference sequence). CDR3 length: 13 amino acids. V was pared by 0 bases and J by 4 bases, with 9 bases between. CDR3 sequence: CAWSVKGVYGYTF. The CDR3, as DNA: TGTGCCTGGAGTGTAAAGGGAGTCTATGGCTACACCTTC. The whole variable domain, remainder taken from reference TRBV30 and TRBJ1-2, is SQTIHQWPATLVQPVGSPLSLECTVEGTSNPNLYWYRQAAGRGLQLLFYSVGIGQISSEVPQNLSASRPQDRQFILSSKKLLLSDSGFYLCAWSVKGVYGYTFGSGTRLTVV.